This TCR beta chain was sequenced during a study of cytomegalovirus exposure and HLA in healthy donors. Study findings and constraints: Sequencing likely generated an artifact that appeared as a cluster of highly shared sequence variants. Several V segments, TRBV6-2 and TRBV6-3 among them, could not be told apart and were dropped.

This CDR3 comprises 14 residues. The germline gives CDR1 SGHNT, CDR2 YYREEE (reference sequence). Healthy bone marrow donors made up the donor group. At the time of sampling, donors were nominally healthy, though unrecorded immune exposures were likely. This PCR relied on a set of 60 Vbeta primers and 13 Jbeta primers. Sequencing was performed with immunoSEQ multiplex PCR; in TCRdb, only in-frame clones are kept and a portion is missing. This table holds approximately 140,000 clones, 73% found once. Turning to this clone: Its antigen is currently unknown.

The chain combines TRBV5-4 with TRBJ2-5; TRBD1 aligns across 7 bases. The DNA end favors TRBJ2-7, so the J call may be wrong. This receptor was taken from a human donor in good health. Sequencing was done on a sample of PBMCs. The CDR3 sequence is CASSLGQGVNEQYF. CDR3 bases: TGTGCCAGCAGCTTAGGCCAGGGGGTCAACGAGCAGTACTTC.